This entry lists 21 T cell receptor beta chains sequenced from one sample in a study of identical twins. TCRdb itself ran the 5' RACE reads through MiXCR, one entry per CDR3 protein. The sample records 200,000 to 300,000 distinct CDR3 sequences, roughly an eighth being singletons. These same data were also listed under a study on yellow fever vaccine responses in identical twins.

The sample taken for sequencing was memory (CD45RO+) T cells sorted from blood. The receptors come from a woman under 30 in good health.

Details on this clonotype: The germline gene is not matched at one end of the junction; a read error may be the cause. V and J are TRBV5-6 and TRBJ2-1, with D possibly being TRBD1 (5 bases). CDR1 and CDR2 from the germline V gene are SGHDT and YYEEEE. The CDR3 has 15 amino acids. The CDR3 here is CARSLGLLSYNEQFF. The CDR3 bases are TGTGCCAGGAGCTTGGGGCTCCTCTCCTACAATGAGCAGTTCTTC.

This clonotype was seen a handful of times. The chain has TRBV7-9 and TRBJ2-1; 10 positions match TRBD1. With V trimmed by 5 bases and J by 6 bases, 7 bases remained unmatched. The CDR3 spans 15 residues. Germline CDR1 is SEHNR and CDR2 is FQNEAQ (reference sequence). This CDR3 reads CASSPRDRGGNEQFF. CDR3 in DNA: TGTGCCAGCAGCCCCCGGGACAGGGGTGGCAATGAGCAGTTCTTC.

This clonotype was counted between two and nine times. V gene TRBV6-1 combines with J gene TRBJ2-1, with unresolved D. V dropped 9 bases and J dropped 5 bases, with 14 bases sitting between them. The V gene's germline CDR1 is MNHNS and CDR2 SASEGT. The CDR3 runs 13 residues. The CDR3, as DNA: TGTGCCAGAGGACCTCTAGGTAACAATGAGCAGTTCTTC. Amino acids: CARGPLGNNEQFF.

In its sample, this clonotype was seen a few times. This chain uses TRBV28 with TRBJ1-2; 7 nucleotides align to TRBD1. The CDR3 sequence is 14 residues long. The V segment lost 6 bases and the J segment 4 bases; nucleotides outside the gene matches: 8. The germline V gene encodes CDR1 MDHEN and CDR2 SYDVKM. CDR3 nucleotide sequence: TGTGCCAGCAGCTTACTCCGGGACAGCTATGGCTACACCTTC. This gives the protein CASSLLRDSYGYTF.

This clonotype has only one observation. The V and J genes are TRBV12-3 or TRBV12-4 and TRBJ2-1; 11 bases match TRBD2. Trimming cost V 7 bases and J 7 bases; bases outside gene matches: 9. The CDR3 covers 15 residues. CDR3 residues: CASIISGRARNEQFF. For the CDR3, the DNA is TGTGCCAGCATTATTAGCGGGAGGGCCAGGAATGAGCAGTTCTTC.

The sample holds a few counts of this clonotype. The chain carries TRBV20-1 and TRBJ2-3; tentatively, D is TRBD1 (6 bases). This CDR3 spans 13 amino acids. Trimming left V 6 bases short and J 5 bases short, with 15 bases between. In germline, CDR1 is DFQATT, CDR2 SNEGSKA (reference sequence). As DNA, the CDR3 is TGCAGTGCGCCTAGGCCAGGGGTAGATACGCAGTATTTT. This gives the protein CSAPRPGVDTQYF.

CDR3 in amino acids: CASSFGDRQNIQYF. CDR3 DNA: TGTGCCAGCAGCTTTGGGGACAGGCAAAACATTCAGTACTTC. The rearrangement uses TRBV11-2 and TRBJ2-4; the match to TRBD1 covers 8 bases. This CDR3 contains 14 residues. V dropped 3 bases and J dropped 5; count of bases not matched to a gene: 3. Looked up from germline, CDR1 is SGHAT and CDR2 is FQNNGV.

This clonotype was recorded at least ten times. The V and J genes are TRBV5-6 and TRBJ2-3; D not resolved. Looked up from germline, CDR1 is SGHDT and CDR2 is YYEEEE. This CDR3 has 12 residues. Trimming left V 5 bases short and J 0 bases short, with 4 bases between. This CDR3 is CASRGSTDTQYF. CDR3 nucleotides: TGTGCCAGCAGGGGTAGCACAGATACGCAGTATTTT.

The J gene is TRBJ2-5, the V gene TRBV5-1; 10 positions match TRBD2. Looked up from germline, CDR1 is SGHRS and CDR2 is YFSETQ. V lost 4 bases to trimming and J lost 5 bases; unmatched junction nucleotides: 8. The CDR3 length is 15 residues. The CDR3 bases are TGCGCCAGCAGCACCGGGACTAGCGCCTCGGAGACCCAGTACTTC. It translates to CASSTGTSASETQYF.

The chain carries TRBV18 and TRBJ2-7; 7 bases map to TRBD1. With 4 bases clipped from V and 2 bases from J, the junction kept 17 bases outside the gene matches. The CDR3 extends over 18 amino acids. Germline CDR1 is KGHSH and CDR2 is LQKENI. The CDR3 protein is CASSLQGIQAAITYEQYF. Here the CDR3 DNA reads TGTGCCAGCTCACTACAGGGGATTCAAGCCGCGATTACCTACGAGCAGTACTTC.

This clonotype came up many times. The J gene is TRBJ2-5, the V gene TRBV20-1; 7 positions agree with TRBD1. The CDR3 totals 13 residues. Losses at the gene ends were 7 bases for V and 5 bases for J; bases not matched to a gene: 10. CDR1 and CDR2 (germline): DFQATT, SNEGSKA (reference sequence). CDR3 coding DNA: TGCAGTGTCCCTCAGGGGGTATTTGAGACCCAGTACTTC. Protein: CSVPQGVFETQYF.

In its sample, this clonotype was seen many times. The rearrangement uses TRBV21-1 and TRBJ2-7; the table's D call, TRBD1, was not checked against the DNA. TRBV21-1 is a pseudogene. The CDR3 sequence is 17 residues long. The CDR3 nucleotides read TGTGCCAGCAGTATACAAAACAGGAGCCACTGGAGCTACGAGCAGTACTTC. Protein: CASSIQNRSHWSYEQYF.

This clonotype was found a few times. This sequence joins TRBV4-3 and TRBJ2-1, with 8 bases fitting TRBD2. This CDR3 spans 15 amino acids. The V segment lost 0 bases and the J segment 5 bases; nucleotides outside the gene matches: 3. Germline V gives CDR1 LGHNA, CDR2 YSLEER. The CDR3 spells CASSQDTAGDNEQFF. DNA of the CDR3: TGCGCCAGCAGCCAAGATACAGCGGGAGACAATGAGCAGTTCTTC.

The rearrangement joins TRBV7-6 to TRBJ2-1; TRBD2 agrees at 7 bases. The V gene's germline CDR1 is SGHVS and CDR2 FNYEAQ. Trimming at V came to 5 bases and at J to 8 bases, leaving 12 bases not matched to a gene. The CDR3 contains 15 residues. The CDR3 bases are TGTGCCAGCAGCCGGGCGGGTTTAGCGGGCGATGAGCAGTTCTTC. Protein product: CASSRAGLAGDEQFF.

In this sample, this clonotype turned up a few times. This rearrangement joins TRBV20-1 to TRBJ2-1; D remains unclear. V was trimmed by 5 bases and J by 3 bases, leaving 14 bases between them. The CDR3 length is 14 residues. Germline loops: CDR1 DFQATT, CDR2 SNEGSKA (reference sequence). The CDR3 is CSAPDFTGYNEQFF. CDR3 sequence (DNA): TGCAGTGCTCCCGACTTTACCGGCTACAATGAGCAGTTCTTC.

The chain links TRBV12-3 or TRBV12-4 to TRBJ2-1, with D perhaps being TRBD1 or TRBD2 (5 bases each). The CDR3 contains 15 residues. V was cut by 11 bases and J by 1 base, with 18 bases left in between. CDR3 residues: CASLLGGGSYNEQFF. CDR3 in DNA: TGTGCCTCCCTGCTGGGTGGGGGTTCCTACAATGAGCAGTTCTTC.

This clonotype occurred a few times. This chain connects TRBV2 to TRBJ2-7, with D hard to call. The germline gives CDR1 SNHLY, CDR2 FYNNEI. V was clipped by 4 bases and J by 1 base, with 5 bases between them. The CDR3 contains 12 residues. The CDR3 here is CASSVKSYEQYF. The CDR3 nucleotides are TGTGCCAGCAGTGTCAAGTCCTACGAGCAGTACTTC.

The chain has TRBV6-5 and TRBJ1-4; 7 bases fit TRBD1. Germline-derived CDR1 and CDR2 are MNHEY and SVGAGI. Losses at the gene ends were 2 bases for V and 8 bases for J; bases not matched to a gene: 8. This CDR3 comprises 15 residues. CDR3 DNA sequence: TGTGCCAGCAGTTACGAGGGGGCGCATGGGGAAAAACTGTTTTTT. Translated, it gives CASSYEGAHGEKLFF.

This clonotype occurred once. The chain recombines TRBV7-8 with TRBJ1-1; D is unclear. With 2 bases removed from V and 6 bases from J, the gap between germline ends came to 10 bases. This CDR3 is 13 amino acids long. The V gene's germline CDR1 is SGHVS and CDR2 FQNEAQ. The CDR3 loop is CASSLPWAAEAFF. CDR3 sequence (DNA): TGTGCCAGCAGCTTACCCTGGGCTGCTGAAGCTTTCTTT. Full variable domain (remainder filled in from reference TRBV7-8 and TRBJ1-1): GAGVSQSPRYKVAKRGQDVALRCDPISGHVSLFWYQQALGQGPEFLTYFQNEAQLDKSGLPSDRFFAERPEGSVSTLKIQRTQQEDSAVYLCASSLPWAAEAFFGQGTRLTVV.

The chain uses TRBV2 and TRBJ2-1; a possible D gene is TRBD1 (6 bases). V was trimmed by 3 bases and J by 6 bases, leaving 12 bases between them. Germline V gene lookup returns CDR1 SNHLY and CDR2 FYNNEI. The CDR3 runs to 14 residues. CDR3 protein: CASSEFRGGNEQFF. Written as DNA, the CDR3 is TGTGCCAGCAGTGAGTTCAGGGGCGGCAATGAGCAGTTCTTC.

The chain joins TRBV6-6 to TRBJ2-3; 9 positions match TRBD1. The CDR3 has 13 residues. Unmatched junction bases numbered 2, after V lost 8 bases and J lost 2 bases. Looked up from germline, CDR1 is MNHNY and CDR2 is SVGAGI (reference sequence). CDR3 coding DNA: TGTGCCAGCCGGGACAGGGCCACAGATACGCAGTATTTT. Translated: CASRDRATDTQYF.